The TCR beta chain described here comes from a study of T cell responses to AZD1222 COVID-19 vaccine. At the level of the study: It was second doses at about 4 or about 12 weeks that were pooled.

Assay used: immunoSEQ multiplex PCR; TCRdb lists only in-frame clones, some missing. The table lists some 83,000 clones, more than 70% of them singletons. There are 14 residues in the CDR3. V shed 0 bases and J shed 6 bases, with 10 bases lying between them. The germline CDR1 and CDR2 sequences are SGDLS and YYNGEE. Findings and limits, study-wide: The span of vaccine-associated CD4 TCRs extended across spike, with dominance at 160-218 and 743-854. Only five to seven AZD1222 recipients were seropositive at baseline. Possibly, clonal diversity was underestimated; donors were largely white British and included more females.

About this clone: The target antigen is unknown.

Sequenced here: peripheral blood, sampled on day 0 of AZD1222 vaccination. This TCR was sampled from an adult in good health. V usage is TRBV9 and J usage is TRBJ2-1; D is unresolved. CDR3 nucleotide sequence: TGTGCCAGCAGCGTAGGATCTAGTGGCAATGAGCAGTTCTTC. Translating gives CASSVGSSGNEQFF.